The 15 T cell receptor beta chains reported below all come from one sample, sequenced in a study of technical replicates of blood from several donors. Using immunoSEQ multiplex PCR, the repertoire was profiled, and TCRdb retains in-frame clones only, with some absent. The sample comprises some 87,000 clones, around 90% of which are singletons, and approximately 0.4% rests with the top ten. Material: T cells isolated from PBMCs. These receptors came from a human donor in good health.

The chain combines TRBV7-2 with TRBJ2-5; 8 bases fit TRBD2. Per the germline V gene, CDR1 is SGHTA and CDR2 is FQGNSA. V trimming: 5 bases; J trimming: 5 bases; junction bases outside the gene matches: 10. The CDR3 extends over 15 amino acids. CDR3 residues: CASSPQRESLETQYF. In DNA, the CDR3 is TGTGCCAGCAGCCCCCAGCGGGAGTCGTTGGAGACCCAGTACTTC.

The gene calls are TRBV6-5 and TRBJ2-7; the match to TRBD2 covers 7 bases. With V trimmed by 5 bases and J by 4 bases, 11 bases remained unmatched. Germline CDR1 MNHEY, CDR2 SVGAGI. The CDR3 has 15 residues. DNA for the CDR3: TGTGCCAGCAGTCAGGTTAGCGGGTCGACTTACGAGCAGTACTTC. Protein sequence: CASSQVSGSTYEQYF.

The V and J genes are TRBV19 and TRBJ2-7; maybe TRBD2 (6 bases). The V and J ends lost 1 base and 3 bases respectively, with 10 bases between them. The germline CDR1 and CDR2 sequences are LNHDA and SQIVND (reference sequence). The CDR3 totals 14 residues. The CDR3 sequence: CASSIGLGGYEQYF. In DNA form, the CDR3 reads TGTGCCAGTAGTATAGGATTGGGGGGCTACGAGCAGTACTTC.

The genes are TRBV19 and TRBJ2-1; 10 nucleotides agree with TRBD2. V gave up 5 bases and J gave up 9 bases; unmatched junction bases: 7. This CDR3 is built from 14 residues. Germline V gene sequence: CDR1 LNHDA, CDR2 SQIVND (reference sequence). CDR3 loop: CASSWLAGEGEQFF. CDR3 DNA: TGTGCCAGTAGTTGGCTAGCGGGGGAGGGTGAGCAGTTCTTC.

This clone is a singleton in its sample. V is TRBV19 and J is TRBJ2-1; 7 nucleotides match TRBD2. Unmatched junction bases numbered 2, after V lost 3 bases and J lost 0 bases. The CDR3 spans 15 residues. Germline assignment: CDR1 LNHDA and CDR2 SQIVND (reference sequence). Here the CDR3 reads CASSIVAGSYNEQFF. The CDR3 nucleotides read TGTGCCAGTAGTATTGTAGCGGGCTCCTACAATGAGCAGTTCTTC.

This rearrangement joins TRBV2 to TRBJ2-2; no clear D. CDR3 length equals 15 residues. V dropped 4 bases and J dropped 1 base, with 10 bases sitting between them. The V gene's germline CDR1 is SNHLY and CDR2 FYNNEI. The CDR3: CASSGLGLNTGELFF. DNA of the CDR3: TGTGCCAGCAGTGGGCTGGGCTTGAACACCGGGGAGCTGTTTTTT.

The genes are TRBV7-2 and TRBJ1-1, with D possibly matching TRBD1 (6 bases). The CDR3 spans 15 residues. Germline values: CDR1 SGHTA, CDR2 FQGNSA. The ends were cut back, 3 bases at V and 4 bases at J, with 15 bases in the middle. CDR3 loop: CASSFNPGVSTEAFF. As DNA, the CDR3 is TGTGCCAGCAGCTTTAACCCAGGGGTCAGCACTGAAGCTTTCTTT.

The chain has TRBV19 and TRBJ2-7; 9 nucleotides agree with TRBD2. This CDR3 is 15 amino acids long. The ends lost 4 bases at V and 2 bases at J; junction bases unmatched: 6. Per germline, CDR1 LNHDA and CDR2 SQIVND (reference sequence). Here the CDR3 reads CASSTQAGGPYEQYF. The CDR3 DNA reads TGTGCCAGTAGTACTCAAGCGGGAGGACCCTACGAGCAGTACTTC.

In its sample, this clone was seen a few times. The J gene is TRBJ1-1, the V gene TRBV2, with TRBD1 identical over 10 bases. The CDR3 runs to 16 residues. Trimming at V came to 8 bases and at J to 1 base, leaving 10 bases not matched to a gene. CDR1 is SNHLY and CDR2 is FYNNEI in the germline V gene. CDR3 sequence: CASRNRDRGENTEAFF. The DNA for the CDR3 is TGTGCCAGCCGCAACCGGGACAGGGGAGAGAACACTGAAGCTTTCTTT.

The chain combines TRBV6-1 with TRBJ2-7; D not resolved. The CDR3 runs 16 residues. Trimming left V 4 bases short and J 3 bases short, with 19 bases between. Germline assignment: CDR1 MNHNS and CDR2 SASEGT. In DNA form, the CDR3 reads TGTGCCAGCAGTGGATATCTAAGGCAGGTCCGCTACGAGCAGTACTTC. This sequence encodes CASSGYLRQVRYEQYF.

J is TRBJ1-2 and V is TRBV7-2; no definite D call. Trimming stripped 0 bases from V and 2 bases from J, with 7 bases between. This CDR3 has 14 amino acids. Germline V lookup: CDR1 SGHTA, CDR2 FQGNSA. The CDR3 sequence is CASSLARQNYGYTF. The CDR3 nucleotides read TGTGCCAGCAGCTTAGCGCGGCAGAACTATGGCTACACCTTC.

This sequence joins TRBV5-6 and TRBJ1-2; 9 bases line up with TRBD1. Unmatched junction bases numbered 8, after V lost 6 bases and J lost 5 bases. CDR3 length: 14 residues. Germline V gives CDR1 SGHDT, CDR2 YYEEEE. This CDR3 is CASIAPGQGYGYTF. For the CDR3, the DNA is TGTGCCAGCATCGCACCGGGACAGGGATATGGCTACACCTTC.

The rearrangement joins TRBV2 to TRBJ2-7; possible D gene TRBD1, 6 bases. This CDR3 is 13 amino acids long. V shed 6 bases and J shed 2 bases, with 11 bases lying between them. Germline lookup yields CDR1 SNHLY and CDR2 FYNNEI. CDR3 residues: CASRPGQAYEQYF. DNA for the CDR3: TGTGCCAGCAGGCCGGGACAAGCCTACGAGCAGTACTTC.

The chain couples TRBV6-5 to TRBJ2-7; 7 bases line up with TRBD1. From germline, CDR1 is MNHEY and CDR2 SVGAGI. The length of the CDR3 is 14 residues. J gave up 3 bases and V 6 bases, and 8 bases lay outside the gene matches. CDR3: CASSLPGQVYEQYF. Written as DNA, the CDR3 is TGTGCCAGCAGCCTGCCTGGACAGGTCTACGAGCAGTACTTC.

The chain couples TRBV4-1 to TRBJ2-1, with D possibly matching TRBD2 (5 bases). This CDR3 spans 15 amino acids. V dropped 0 bases and J dropped 4 bases, with 10 bases sitting between them. Germline CDR1 MGHRA, CDR2 YSYEKL. This CDR3 is CASSQEGGLYNEQFF. The CDR3 region has the DNA TGCGCCAGCAGCCAAGAAGGCGGGTTGTACAATGAGCAGTTCTTC.